This TCR beta chain was observed in a study of T cell changes during pregnancy in multiple sclerosis. The V and J ends lost 5 bases and 3 bases, in that order; junction bases with no gene match: 4. Per germline, CDR1 MNHEY and CDR2 SVGAGI. The CDR3 has 14 amino acids. The method was immunoSEQ multiplex PCR; TCRdb's version includes in-frame clones alone and lacks a portion of them. The table shows 35,000 to 45,000 clones, with 85% to 95% occurring only once. The chain has TRBV6-5 and TRBJ2-7; TRBD1 matches 10 bases. The sequencing here drew on peripheral blood, taken before pregnancy. This receptor was obtained from a female donor with multiple sclerosis, enrolled in a pregnancy study. CDR3 bases: TGTGCCAGCAGTCTGGACAGGGGGGGCTACGAGCAGTACTTC. It codes for CASSLDRGGYEQYF.